Listed here is a single T cell receptor (beta chain). Its antigen remains unknown. This CDR3 is 18 amino acids long. J gave up 6 bases and V 2 bases, and 9 bases lay outside the gene matches. The germline CDR1 and CDR2 sequences are MGHDK and SYGVNS. These data are taken from a study of cytotoxic CD8 clonotypes in ibrutinib-treated CLL. Study-level background: Investigators collected response samples after a median around twelve months of treatment, range 6 to 36.

Study-wide points: An increase in clonality occurred at ibrutinib response, followed by a return toward baseline at progression. The study sampled sustained-remission and progressing patients at different times.

This table comes from immunoSEQ multiplex PCR, and its TCRdb copy is limited to in-frame clones, with some not included. The data contain approximately 100,000 clones, about 58% of them seen just once; the ten biggest clones take up more than 35%. The chain is built from TRBV25-1 and TRBJ2-1; 14 positions agree with TRBD2. The specimen comprised PBMCs, sampled after 24 months of ibrutinib treatment. This TCR came from a human donor with chronic lymphocytic leukemia. The CDR3 sequence: CASSELQQTSGGANEQFF. The CDR3 region has the DNA TGTGCCAGCAGTGAACTCCAGCAGACTAGCGGGGGGGCCAATGAGCAGTTCTTC.